This T cell receptor (beta chain) stems from a study of beta chain features in type 1 diabetes. Whole-study findings and limits: For TCRB rearrangement, an influence of HLA type remained unresolved here. TCRB CDR3 length was moderately but significantly reduced in all four CD4+ subsets of Type 1 diabetes patients. Equally in patients and controls, shorter templates might have been favored by PCR.

A CD45RO/CCR7/CD25/CD127/CD95/CD27 panel sorted naive, central memory, regulatory and stem cell-like memory CD4+ cells. The germline CDR1 and CDR2 sequences are SGHVS and FQNEAQ. CDR3 size: 14 residues. V lost 5 bases and J lost 7, with 15 bases in between. Reverse transcription of all isolated RNA meant that expressed TCRB transcripts were sequenced. Assay used: immunoSEQ multiplex PCR; TCRdb lists only in-frame clones, some missing. Among about 360,000 clones listed, 10% to 15% were seen once. With regard to this clone: Its antigen remains unidentified.

The chain employs TRBV7-8 and TRBJ2-1; D may be TRBD2 (7 bases). This receptor was taken from a man younger than 35 in good health. Material for sequencing was naive CD4+ T cells from blood. Here the CDR3 reads CASSGRGGRNEQFF. The DNA for the CDR3 is TGTGCCAGCAGCGGAAGGGGGGGGCGAAATGAGCAGTTCTTC.